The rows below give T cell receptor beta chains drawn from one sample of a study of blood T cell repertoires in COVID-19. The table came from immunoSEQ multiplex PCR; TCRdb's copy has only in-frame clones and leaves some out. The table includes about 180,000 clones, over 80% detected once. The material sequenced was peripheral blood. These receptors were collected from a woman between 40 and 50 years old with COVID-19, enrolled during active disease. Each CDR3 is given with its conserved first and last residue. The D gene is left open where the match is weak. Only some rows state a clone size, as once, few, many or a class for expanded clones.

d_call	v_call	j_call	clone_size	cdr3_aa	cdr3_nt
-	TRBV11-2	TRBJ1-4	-	CASSLGGDEKLFF	TGTGCCAGCAGCTTAGGGGGGGATGAAAAACTGTTTTTT
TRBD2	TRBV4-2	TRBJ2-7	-	CASSQETSGAYEQYF	TGTGCCAGCAGCCAAGAAACTAGCGGTGCCTACGAGCAGTACTTC
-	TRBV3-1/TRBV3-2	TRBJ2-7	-	CASSPSRYEQYF	TGTGCCAGCAGTCCTAGCCGCTACGAGCAGTACTTC
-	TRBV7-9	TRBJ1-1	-	CASSGDKNTEAFF	TGTGCCAGCAGCGGGGACAAGAACACTGAAGCTTTCTTT
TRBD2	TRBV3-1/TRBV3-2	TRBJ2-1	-	CASSQVDTGLAETYNEQFF	TGTGCCAGCAGCCAAGTTGATACGGGACTAGCGGAGACCTACAATGAGCAGTTCTTC
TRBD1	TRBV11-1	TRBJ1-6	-	CASSRGQDPLHF	TGTGCCAGCAGCCGAGGACAGGACCCCCTCCACTTT
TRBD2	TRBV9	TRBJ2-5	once	CASSAGTSIIQETQYF	TGTGCCAGCAGCGCCGGGACTAGCATCATCCAAGAGACCCAGTACTTC
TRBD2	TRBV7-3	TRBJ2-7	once	CASSLSGRGNEQYF	TGTGCCAGCAGCTTATCTGGGAGGGGCAACGAGCAGTACTTC
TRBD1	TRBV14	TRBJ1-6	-	CASSPKGTANSPLHF	TGTGCCAGCAGCCCGAAAGGGACAGCCAATTCACCCCTCCACTTT
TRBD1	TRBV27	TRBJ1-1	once	CASSTGGETEAFF	TGTGCCAGCAGTACAGGGGGGGAAACTGAAGCTTTCTTT
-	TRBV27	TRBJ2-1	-	CASSFRNEQFF	TGTGCCAGCAGTTTTCGGAATGAGCAGTTCTTC
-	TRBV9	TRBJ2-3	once	CASSVDLTDTQYF	TGTGCCAGCAGCGTAGATCTCACAGATACGCAGTATTTT
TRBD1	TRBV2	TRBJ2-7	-	CASKGQGANSYEQYF	TGTGCCAGCAAGGGACAGGGGGCGAACTCCTACGAGCAGTACTTC
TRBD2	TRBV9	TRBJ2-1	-	CASSAGLAGDYNEQFF	TGTGCCAGCAGCGCCGGACTAGCGGGTGATTACAATGAGCAGTTCTTC
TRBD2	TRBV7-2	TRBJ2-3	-	CASSLVPSGRPGTDTQYF	TGTGCCAGCAGCTTAGTGCCTAGCGGGAGACCGGGCACAGATACGCAGTATTTT
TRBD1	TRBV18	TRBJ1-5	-	CASSPPGTGALGTQHF	TGTGCCAGCTCACCACCGGGGACAGGGGCCCTCGGAACCCAGCATTTT
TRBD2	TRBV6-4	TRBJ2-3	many	CASSDSASGGGTDTQYF	TGTGCCAGCAGTGACTCAGCTAGCGGGGGGGGTACAGATACGCAGTATTTT
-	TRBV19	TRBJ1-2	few	CASSIAVDSGIYGYTF	TGTGCCAGTAGTATAGCCGTGGACAGTGGTATCTATGGCTACACCTTC
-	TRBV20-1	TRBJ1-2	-	CSASTLGGRDYGYTF	TGCAGTGCTAGTACACTCGGCGGCAGGGACTATGGCTACACCTTC
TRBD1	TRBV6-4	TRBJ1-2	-	CASSPGQAEAGYTF	TGTGCCAGCAGCCCCGGACAGGCGGAGGCTGGCTACACCTTC
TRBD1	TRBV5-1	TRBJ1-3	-	CASSLTGGRGNTIYF	TGCGCCAGCAGCCTTACAGGGGGCCGCGGAAACACCATATATTTT
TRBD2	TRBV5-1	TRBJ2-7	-	CASSPQTSGSIGYEQYF	TGCGCCAGCAGCCCCCAGACTAGCGGGAGTATTGGGTACGAGCAGTACTTC
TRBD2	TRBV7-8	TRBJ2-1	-	CASSLVLAGFSNEQFF	TGTGCCAGCAGCTTAGTCCTAGCGGGATTCAGCAATGAGCAGTTCTTC
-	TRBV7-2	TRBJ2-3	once	CASSRTSTDTQYF	TGTGCCAGCAGCCGGACTAGCACAGATACGCAGTATTTT
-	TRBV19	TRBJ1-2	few	CASSIGGANYGYTF	TGTGCCAGTAGTATAGGGGGAGCTAACTATGGCTACACCTTC
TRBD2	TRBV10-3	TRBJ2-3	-	CAISEPGLVRDTQYF	TGTGCCATCAGTGAGCCGGGACTAGTTCGAGATACGCAGTATTTT
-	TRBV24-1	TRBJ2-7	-	CATSDPGWYEQYF	TGTGCCACCAGTGATCCAGGTTGGTACGAGCAGTACTTC
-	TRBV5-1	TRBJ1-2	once	CASSSTLQGLYGYTF	TGCGCCAGCAGCTCGACCCTTCAGGGACTTTATGGCTACACCTTC
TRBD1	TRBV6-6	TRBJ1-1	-	CASNGQGDTEAFF	TGTGCCAGCAATGGACAGGGGGACACTGAAGCTTTCTTT
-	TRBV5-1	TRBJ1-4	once	CASSFAGEKLFF	TGCGCCAGCAGCTTTGCGGGTGAAAAACTGTTTTTT
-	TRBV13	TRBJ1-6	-	CASSLAPTGWSSYNSPLHF	TGTGCCAGCAGCTTAGCCCCAACAGGCTGGAGCTCCTATAATTCACCCCTCCACTTT
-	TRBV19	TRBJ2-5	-	CASSPRERLQETQYF	TGTGCCAGTAGTCCCCGCGAGCGTCTCCAAGAGACCCAGTACTTC
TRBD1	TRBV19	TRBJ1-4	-	CASSAGDRGGEKLFF	TGTGCCAGTAGTGCGGGGGACAGGGGTGGCGAAAAACTGTTTTTT
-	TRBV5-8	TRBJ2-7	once	CASSSTGMSSYEQYF	TGTGCCAGCAGCTCTACAGGGATGAGCTCCTACGAGCAGTACTTC
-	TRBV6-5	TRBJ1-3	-	CASGSGAGNTIYF	TGTGCCAGTGGCTCCGGGGCTGGAAACACCATATATTTT
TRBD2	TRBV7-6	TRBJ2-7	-	CASSSGTSGSRNEQYF	TGTGCCAGCAGCTCGGGGACTAGCGGGAGTCGAAACGAGCAGTACTTC
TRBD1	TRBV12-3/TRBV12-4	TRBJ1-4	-	CATRQGSEKLFF	TGTGCCACTCGACAGGGAAGTGAAAAACTGTTTTTT
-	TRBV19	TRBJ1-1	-	CASSIAPLNTEAFF	TGTGCCAGTAGTATAGCCCCATTGAACACTGAAGCTTTCTTT
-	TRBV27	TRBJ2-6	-	CASSLDSGYNSGANVLTF	TGTGCCAGCAGTTTAGATTCAGGGTATAACTCTGGGGCCAACGTCCTGACTTTC
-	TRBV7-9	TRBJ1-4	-	CASSLWGGRDEKLFF	TGTGCCAGCAGCTTATGGGGGGGCCGTGATGAAAAACTGTTTTTT
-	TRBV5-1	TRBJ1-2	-	CASSGERGGYTF	TGCGCCAGCAGCGGGGAAAGGGGAGGCTACACCTTC
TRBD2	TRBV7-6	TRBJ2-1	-	CASSPGLAGVLEQFF	TGTGCCAGCAGCCCCGGACTAGCGGGAGTTCTAGAGCAGTTCTTC
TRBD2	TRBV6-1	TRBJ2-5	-	CASSEMAGGWGETQYF	TGTGCCAGCAGTGAAATGGCGGGGGGCTGGGGGGAGACCCAGTACTTC
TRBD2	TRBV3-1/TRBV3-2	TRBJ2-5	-	CASSQRTSGQETQYF	TGTGCCAGCAGCCAGAGGACTAGCGGCCAAGAGACCCAGTACTTC
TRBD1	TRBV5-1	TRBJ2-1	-	CASRVSGTGEQNEQFF	TGCGCCAGCAGAGTTTCCGGGACAGGGGAACAGAATGAGCAGTTCTTC
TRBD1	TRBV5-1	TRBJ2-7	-	CASSLETGQVSYEQYF	TGCGCCAGCAGCTTGGAAACGGGACAGGTATCCTACGAGCAGTACTTC
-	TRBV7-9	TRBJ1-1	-	CASRLNSRENTEAFF	TGTGCCAGCAGACTGAACTCCAGGGAAAACACTGAAGCTTTCTTT
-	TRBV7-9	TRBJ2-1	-	CASSFTSGFNEQFF	TGTGCCAGCAGCTTTACTTCCGGGTTCAATGAGCAGTTCTTC
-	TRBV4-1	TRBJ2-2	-	CASRTGSGELFF	TGCGCCAGCAGAACAGGGTCCGGGGAGCTGTTTTTT
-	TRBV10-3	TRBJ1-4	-	CAISEGRTEGKLFF	TGTGCCATCAGTGAAGGGCGGACCGAGGGAAAACTATTTTTT
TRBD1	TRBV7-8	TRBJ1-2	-	CASSLGVDRGGYTF	TGTGCCAGCAGCTTAGGGGTCGACAGGGGCGGCTACACCTTC
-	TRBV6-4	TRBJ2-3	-	CASSASGVNTQYF	TGTGCCAGCAGTGCTTCAGGGGTTAATACGCAGTATTTT
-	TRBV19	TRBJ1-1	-	CASSLQGGNTEAFF	TGTGCCAGTAGTTTGCAGGGCGGGAACACTGAAGCTTTCTTT
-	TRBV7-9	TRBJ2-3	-	CASSLVGVGTDTQYF	TGTGCCAGCAGCTTGGTGGGAGTTGGTACAGATACGCAGTATTTT
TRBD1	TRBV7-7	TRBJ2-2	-	CASTFSNRDRATGELFF	TGTGCCAGCACCTTTAGTAACCGGGACAGGGCCACCGGGGAGCTGTTTTTT
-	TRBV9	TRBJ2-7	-	CASSLHTFSYEQYF	TGTGCCAGCAGTCTGCACACCTTCTCCTACGAGCAGTACTTC
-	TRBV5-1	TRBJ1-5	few	CASSLLQDQPQHF	TGCGCCAGCAGCTTGTTGCAGGATCAGCCCCAGCATTTT
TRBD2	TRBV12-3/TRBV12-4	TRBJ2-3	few	CAAGGVTDTQYF	TGTGCCGCGGGGGGGGTCACAGATACGCAGTATTTT
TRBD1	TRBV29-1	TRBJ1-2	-	CSVAGGLYGYTF	TGCAGCGTAGCAGGGGGACTCTATGGCTACACCTTC
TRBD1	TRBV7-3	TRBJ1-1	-	CASSAPGQGAEAFF	TGTGCCAGCAGCGCGCCGGGACAGGGGGCGGAAGCTTTCTTT